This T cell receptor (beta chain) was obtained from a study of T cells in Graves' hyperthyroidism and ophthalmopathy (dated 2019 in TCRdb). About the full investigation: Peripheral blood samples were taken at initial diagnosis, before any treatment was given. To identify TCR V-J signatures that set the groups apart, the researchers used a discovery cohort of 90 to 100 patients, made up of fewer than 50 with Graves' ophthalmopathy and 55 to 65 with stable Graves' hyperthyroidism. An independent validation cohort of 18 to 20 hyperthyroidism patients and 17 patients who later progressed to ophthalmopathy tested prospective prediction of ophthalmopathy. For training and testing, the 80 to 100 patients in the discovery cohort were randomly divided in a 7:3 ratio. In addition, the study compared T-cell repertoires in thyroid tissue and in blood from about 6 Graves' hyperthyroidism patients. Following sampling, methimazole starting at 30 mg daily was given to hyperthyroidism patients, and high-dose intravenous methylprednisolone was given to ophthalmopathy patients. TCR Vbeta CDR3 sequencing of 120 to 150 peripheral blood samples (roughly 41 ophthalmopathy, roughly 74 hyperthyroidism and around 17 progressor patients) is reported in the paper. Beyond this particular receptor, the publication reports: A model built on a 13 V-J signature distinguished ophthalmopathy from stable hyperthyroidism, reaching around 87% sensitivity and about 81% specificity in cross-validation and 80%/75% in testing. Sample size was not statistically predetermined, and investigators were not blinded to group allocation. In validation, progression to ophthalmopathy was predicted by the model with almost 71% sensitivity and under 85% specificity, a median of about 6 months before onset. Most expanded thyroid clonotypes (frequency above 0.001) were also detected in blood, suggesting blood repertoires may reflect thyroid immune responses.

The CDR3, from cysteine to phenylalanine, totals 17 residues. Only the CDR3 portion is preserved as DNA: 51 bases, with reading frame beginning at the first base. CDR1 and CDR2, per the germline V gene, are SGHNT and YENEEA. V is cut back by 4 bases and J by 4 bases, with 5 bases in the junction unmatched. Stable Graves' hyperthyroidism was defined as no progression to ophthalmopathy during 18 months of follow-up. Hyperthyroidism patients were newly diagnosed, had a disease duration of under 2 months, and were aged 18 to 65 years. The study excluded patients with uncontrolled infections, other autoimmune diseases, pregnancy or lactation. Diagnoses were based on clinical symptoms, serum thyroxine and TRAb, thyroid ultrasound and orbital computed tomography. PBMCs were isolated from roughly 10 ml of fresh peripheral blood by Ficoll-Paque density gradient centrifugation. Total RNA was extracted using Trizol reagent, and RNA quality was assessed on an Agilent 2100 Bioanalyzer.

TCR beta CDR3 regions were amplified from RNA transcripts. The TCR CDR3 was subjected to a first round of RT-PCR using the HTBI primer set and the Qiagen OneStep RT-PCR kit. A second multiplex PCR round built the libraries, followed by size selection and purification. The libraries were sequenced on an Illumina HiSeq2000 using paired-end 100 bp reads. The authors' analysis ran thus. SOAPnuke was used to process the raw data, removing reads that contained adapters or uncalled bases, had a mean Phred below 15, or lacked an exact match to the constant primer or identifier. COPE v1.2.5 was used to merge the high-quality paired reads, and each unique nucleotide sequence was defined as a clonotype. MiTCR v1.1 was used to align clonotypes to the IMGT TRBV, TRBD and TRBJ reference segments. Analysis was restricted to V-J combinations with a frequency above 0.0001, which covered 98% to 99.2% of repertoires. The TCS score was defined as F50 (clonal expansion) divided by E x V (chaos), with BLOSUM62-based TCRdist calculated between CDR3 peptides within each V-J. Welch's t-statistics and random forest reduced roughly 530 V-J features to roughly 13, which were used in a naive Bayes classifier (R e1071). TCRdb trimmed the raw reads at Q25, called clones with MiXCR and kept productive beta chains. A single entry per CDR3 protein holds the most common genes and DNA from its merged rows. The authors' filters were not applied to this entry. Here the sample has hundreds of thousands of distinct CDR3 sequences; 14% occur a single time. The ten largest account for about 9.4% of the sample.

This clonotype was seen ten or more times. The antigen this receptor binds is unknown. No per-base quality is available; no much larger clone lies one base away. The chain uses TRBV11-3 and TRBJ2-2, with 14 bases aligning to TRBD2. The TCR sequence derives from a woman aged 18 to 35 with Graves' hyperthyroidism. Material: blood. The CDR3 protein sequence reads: CASSSGLAGVGTGELFF. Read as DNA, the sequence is TGTGCCAGCAGCTCGGGACTAGCGGGAGTCGGCACCGGGGAGCTGTTTTTT.